This T cell receptor (beta chain) was captured by sequencing in a study of metastatic and nonmetastatic thyroid tumors. Study as a whole: The comparison covered peripheral blood and tumor or nodule tissue in malignant and benign thyroid patients. General study findings and limits: The reported finding was significantly higher TCR beta diversity in malignant thyroid tumors relative to benign nodules, in blood and tumor.

The CDR3 extends over 16 amino acids. V was pared by 0 bases and J by 3 bases, with 14 bases between. In germline, CDR1 is SGDLS, CDR2 YYNGEE. Treatment of any kind had been given to no patient before thyroid surgery. Original analysis: Differences in CDR3 between clinicopathological groups were drawn on to build a classifier intended to discriminate distant-metastatic papillary thyroid cancer patients. Using MiXCR, TCRdb reanalyzed the PCR reads. These V and J calls originate from TCRdb's pipeline instead of the authors' own analysis. The sample consists of around 26,000 clones, more than 12% of them appearing once. Points on this clone: What it recognizes is unknown. Given a much more abundant clone one base away, this may be a read error.

What was sequenced was blood. This TCR derives from a female donor with papillary thyroid cancer or a benign thyroid nodule (not recorded which). Some clones in this sample may be carry-over from other donors' samples. This chain links TRBV9 with TRBJ2-3; TRBD2 might be the D (6 bases). The CDR3 nucleotides read TGTGCCAGCAGCGTAGAGGCGGGATGGCCGACAGATACGCAGTATTTT. It codes for CASSVEAGWPTDTQYF.